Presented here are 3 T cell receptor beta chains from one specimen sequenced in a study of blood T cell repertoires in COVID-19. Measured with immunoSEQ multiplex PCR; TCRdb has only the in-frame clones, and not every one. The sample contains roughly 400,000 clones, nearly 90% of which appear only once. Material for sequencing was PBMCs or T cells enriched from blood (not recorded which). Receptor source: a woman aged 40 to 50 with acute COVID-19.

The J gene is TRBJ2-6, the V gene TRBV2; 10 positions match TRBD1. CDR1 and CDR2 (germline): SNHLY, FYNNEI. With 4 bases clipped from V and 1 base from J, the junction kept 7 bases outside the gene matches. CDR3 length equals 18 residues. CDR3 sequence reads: CASSVQGQGISGANVLTF. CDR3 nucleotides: TGTGCCAGCAGTGTTCAGGGACAGGGGATTTCTGGGGCCAACGTCCTGACTTTC. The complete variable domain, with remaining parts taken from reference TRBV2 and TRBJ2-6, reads EPEVTQTPSHQVTQMGQEVILRCVPISNHLYFYWYRQILGQKVEFLVSFYNNEISEKSEIFDDQFSVERPDGSNFTLKIRSTKLEDSAMYFCASSVQGQGISGANVLTFGAGSRLTVL.

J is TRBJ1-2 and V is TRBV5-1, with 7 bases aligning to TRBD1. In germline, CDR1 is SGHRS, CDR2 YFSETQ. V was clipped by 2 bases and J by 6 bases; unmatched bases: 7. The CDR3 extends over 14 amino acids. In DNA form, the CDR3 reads TGCGCCAGCAGCTTCGGGACAGAATGGGATGGCTACACCTTC. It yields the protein CASSFGTEWDGYTF.

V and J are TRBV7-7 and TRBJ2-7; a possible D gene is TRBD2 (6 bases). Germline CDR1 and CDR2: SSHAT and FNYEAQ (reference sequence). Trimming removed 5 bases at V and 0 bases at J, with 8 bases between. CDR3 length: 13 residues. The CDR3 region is CASSLSGSYEQYF. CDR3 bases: TGTGCCAGCAGCCTTAGCGGCTCCTACGAGCAGTACTTC.